These 21 T cell receptor beta chains originate from one sample sequenced in a study of T-cell reconstitution after alpha-beta-depleted transplantation in children. Construction of the TCRbeta library involved unique molecular identifiers. One entry per CDR3 protein, called by TCRdb with MiXCR from the PCR reads. The sample carries tens of thousands of distinct CDR3 sequences, roughly 15% recorded once. The specimen was PBMCs, mostly from graft donor cells, collected 180 days after TCRalphabeta/CD19-depleted stem cell transplant. The receptors were gathered from a male patient under 10 years old who had a stem cell transplant for acute lymphoblastic leukemia, so the T cells may come from the graft donor.

V gene TRBV18 combines with J gene TRBJ2-7; 9 bases align to TRBD1. This CDR3 has 15 amino acids. CDR1 is KGHSH, CDR2 LQKENI, per germline. J lost 1 base, V lost 3 bases, and 4 bases had no gene match. CDR3 residues: CASSPDRGTSYEQYF. The CDR3 bases are TGTGCCAGCTCACCGGACAGGGGTACATCCTACGAGCAGTACTTC.

This clonotype has just a few counts. The chain recombines TRBV3-1 with TRBJ1-2; D is undetermined. The CDR3 runs 13 residues. V was cut by 3 bases and J by 2 bases, with 7 bases left in between. The germline V gene has CDR1 LGHDT and CDR2 YNNKEL (reference sequence). CDR3 loop: CASSHPRNYGYTF. The CDR3 DNA reads TGTGCCAGCAGCCACCCCAGGAACTATGGCTACACCTTC. The variable domain in full, completed from reference TRBV3-1 and TRBJ1-2, reads DTAVSQTPKYLVTQMGNDKSIKCEQNLGHDTMYWYKQDSKKFLKIMFSYNNKELIINETVPNRFSPKSPDKAHLNLHINSLELGDSAVYFCASSHPRNYGYTFGSGTRLTVV.

This clonotype was detected ten times or more. V is TRBV20-1 and J is TRBJ1-6, with D maybe TRBD1 (6 bases). CDR1 is DFQATT, CDR2 SNEGSKA, per germline (reference sequence). The CDR3 covers 16 residues. Trimming pared 2 bases from V and 0 bases from J, leaving 11 bases between. DNA of the CDR3: TGCAGTGCTAGACAAATACAGGGCTCCTATAATTCACCCCTCCACTTT. Residues: CSARQIQGSYNSPLHF.

There are a few counts of this clonotype. The V call is TRBV7-2, the J call TRBJ2-7; D is ambiguous. This CDR3 has 13 amino acids. V was clipped by 0 bases and J by 7 bases, with 10 bases between them. Germline loops: CDR1 SGHTA, CDR2 FQGNSA. This CDR3 reads CASSLALIREQYF. For the CDR3, the DNA is TGTGCCAGCAGCTTAGCCCTAATACGGGAGCAGTACTTC.

The gene calls are TRBV4-1 and TRBJ1-5; possibly TRBD1 for D (5 bases). This CDR3 spans 16 amino acids. CDR1 is MGHRA and CDR2 is YSYEKL in the germline V gene. V lost 6 bases and J lost 2, with 17 bases in between. CDR3 region: CASRPLVGTGNQPQHF. The CDR3 nucleotides read TGCGCCAGCAGACCGCTCGTGGGGACGGGCAATCAGCCCCAGCATTTT.

This clonotype occurred a few times. This chain uses TRBV11-2 with TRBJ2-7; D remains ambiguous. CDR1 and CDR2 (germline): SGHAT, FQNNGV. CDR3 size: 12 residues. V shed 5 bases and J shed 4 bases, with 9 bases lying between them. CDR3 protein: CASSESQYEQYF. For the CDR3, the DNA is TGTGCCAGCAGCGAAAGTCAATACGAGCAGTACTTC.

This clonotype was seen only a few times. V and J are TRBV12-3 or TRBV12-4 and TRBJ2-7; no clear D gene. Trimming cost V 2 bases and J 1 base, with 12 bases left between them. This CDR3 is 15 amino acids long. The CDR3 sequence: CASSLRSGESYEQYF. CDR3 coding DNA: TGTGCCAGCAGTTTACGTTCTGGGGAATCCTACGAGCAGTACTTC.

This clonotype has only a few counts. The genes are TRBV5-1 and TRBJ2-7; TRBD1 is a possible D gene (6 bases). CDR1 is SGHRS and CDR2 is YFSETQ in the germline V gene. The V gene lost 4 bases and the J gene lost 4 bases, with 18 bases spanning the gap. The CDR3 is 15 residues long. The CDR3 bases are TGCGCCAGCAGCCATTCGCCAGGGGCGCATTACGAGCAGTACTTC. This codes for CASSHSPGAHYEQYF.

This chain connects TRBV11-1 to TRBJ1-2, with 7 nucleotides matching TRBD1. This CDR3 comprises 19 residues. V lost 3 bases and J lost 14; bases outside the gene matches: 30. Germline V CDR1 and CDR2: SGHAT, FQDESV (reference sequence). Written as DNA, the CDR3 is TGTGCCAGCAGCTTGTCGCCCCCCCCGACAGGGAATACTACTATGGCTAATACCTTC. Protein product: CASSLSPPPTGNTTMANTF.

The V gene is TRBV10-3, the J gene TRBJ2-5, with D perhaps TRBD1 (5 bases). The CDR3 spans 12 residues. Germline loops: CDR1 ENHRY, CDR2 SYGVKD. Trimming took off 10 bases at V and 4 bases at J, with 13 bases between the two ends. CDR3 coding DNA: TGTGCCACAGGGCTTCCAAGAGAGACCCAGTACTTC. Translating gives CATGLPRETQYF.

This clonotype came up a few times. The gene calls are TRBV7-2 and TRBJ1-6; a possible D gene is TRBD1 (5 bases). Between the trimmed V and J ends, which lost 4 bases and 5 bases, there was a span of 12 bases. This CDR3 is 15 amino acids long. Germline lookup yields CDR1 SGHTA and CDR2 FQGNSA. The CDR3 loop reads CASSYRDRDNSPLHF. The CDR3 DNA reads TGTGCCAGCAGCTACCGGGACCGAGATAATTCACCCCTCCACTTT.

V gene TRBV5-6 combines with J gene TRBJ2-2, with 16 bases aligning to TRBD2. This CDR3 spans 18 amino acids. Germline V gene data show CDR1 as SGHDT and CDR2 as YYEEEE. With 3 bases clipped from V and 7 bases from J, the junction kept 9 bases outside the gene matches. CDR3 in DNA: TGTGCCAGCAGCTCCGGGACTAGCGGGGGGGCCTCTAGCGGGGAGCTGTTTTTT. Its protein product is CASSSGTSGGASSGELFF.

The chain couples TRBV4-3 to TRBJ2-2; unclear D gene. V was clipped by 0 bases and J by 1 base, with 6 bases between them. From germline, CDR1 is LGHNA and CDR2 YSLEER. This CDR3 spans 15 amino acids. The CDR3 region is CASSQDRLNTGELFF. The CDR3 DNA sequence: TGCGCCAGCAGCCAAGACAGATTGAACACCGGGGAGCTGTTTTTT.

The chain combines TRBV11-1 with TRBJ2-5, with 13 bases identical to TRBD2. The CDR3 length is 17 residues. V lost 2 bases and J lost 5; bases outside the gene matches: 8. Germline V lookup: CDR1 SGHAT, CDR2 FQDESV (reference sequence). DNA for the CDR3: TGTGCCAGCAGCTTATCCCCGGGACTAGCGGGGTTGGAGACCCAGTACTTC. Translating it yields CASSLSPGLAGLETQYF.

This clonotype has only a few counts. The V and J genes are TRBV25-1 and TRBJ2-1; possible D gene TRBD2, 5 bases. Trimming left V 3 bases short and J 7 bases short, with 22 bases between. The CDR3 covers 17 residues. Germline V CDR1 and CDR2: MGHDK, SYGVNS. The CDR3 nucleotides read TGTGCCAGCAGTGACCCCATTGCCGATCTAGCCTTTAATGAGCAGTTCTTC. This encodes CASSDPIADLAFNEQFF.

This clonotype was seen a few times. The chain recombines TRBV12-3 or TRBV12-4 with TRBJ1-1, with TRBD1 as a possible D gene (5 bases). There are 13 residues in the CDR3. V lost 7 bases to trimming and J lost 7 bases, with 16 bases between them. The CDR3 sequence is CASIRGEGGEAFF. The CDR3 bases are TGTGCCAGCATCCGGGGGGAGGGTGGTGAAGCTTTCTTT.

This clonotype was counted many times. This chain joins TRBV29-1 and TRBJ2-7; D tentatively reads TRBD1 or TRBD2 (5 bases each). This CDR3 contains 14 residues. Germline V gene lookup returns CDR1 SQVTM and CDR2 ANQGSEA. V was pared by 8 bases and J by 4 bases, with 21 bases between. The DNA for the CDR3 is TGCAGCCCCCTAATTCTAGGGTGGGGGTACGAGCAGTACTTC. It encodes CSPLILGWGYEQYF.

This clonotype was observed once. The chain combines TRBV6-5 with TRBJ2-7; possibly TRBD2 for D (7 bases). The CDR3 runs 19 residues. Deletions cut 2 bases from V and 2 bases from J, with 25 bases between. Germline-derived CDR1 and CDR2 are MNHEY and SVGAGI. The CDR3 DNA sequence: TGTGCCAGCAGTTACGACCCAAGAGGGAGGGGGGGGACCCCCTACGAGCAGTACTTC. It translates to CASSYDPRGRGGTPYEQYF.

In its sample, this clonotype was seen a few times. This rearrangement joins TRBV20-1 to TRBJ2-3, with TRBD2 matching 11 bases. Germline lookup yields CDR1 DFQATT and CDR2 SNEGSKA (reference sequence). The CDR3 contains 14 residues. Unmatched junction bases numbered 4, after V lost 3 bases and J lost 5 bases. The DNA for the CDR3 is TGCAGTGCTAGTCTACTAGCGGGGGAAGATACGCAGTATTTT. This codes for CSASLLAGEDTQYF.

This clonotype was counted many times. The chain is built from TRBV5-6 and TRBJ1-4; TRBD1 aligns across 8 bases. Germline trimming cut 4 bases from V and 7 bases from J; bases unmatched to any gene: 6. The germline gives CDR1 SGHDT, CDR2 YYEEEE. CDR3 length: 14 amino acids. The DNA for the CDR3 is TGTGCCAGCAGCAGATGGGACAGGCGTGAAAAACTGTTTTTT. This sequence encodes CASSRWDRREKLFF.

The chain uses TRBV4-3 and TRBJ2-3; D is perhaps TRBD1 (6 bases). Trimming stripped 1 base from V and 0 bases from J, with 11 bases between. The germline V gene encodes CDR1 LGHNA and CDR2 YSLEER. There are 16 residues in the CDR3. The CDR3 loop reads CASSQGVGASTDTQYF. CDR3 coding DNA: TGCGCCAGCAGCCAAGGGGTGGGGGCGAGCACAGATACGCAGTATTTT.